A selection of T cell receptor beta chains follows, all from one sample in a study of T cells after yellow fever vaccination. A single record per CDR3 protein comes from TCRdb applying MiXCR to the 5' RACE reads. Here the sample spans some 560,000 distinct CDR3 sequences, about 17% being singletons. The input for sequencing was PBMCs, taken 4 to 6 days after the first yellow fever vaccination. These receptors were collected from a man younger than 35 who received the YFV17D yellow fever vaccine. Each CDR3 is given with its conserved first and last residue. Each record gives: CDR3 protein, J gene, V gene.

CAISESASGGALNEQFF | TRBJ2-1 | TRBV10-3
CASSLTSGGAGTGELFF | TRBJ2-2 | TRBV4-3
CASSHPALRDTQYF | TRBJ2-3 | TRBV18
CASSGSGTEAFF | TRBJ1-1 | TRBV7-3
CSAWGGGRPNEQFF | TRBJ2-1 | TRBV20-1
CASSLRMPGQGHNEQFF | TRBJ2-1 | TRBV27
CATSDPAANTGELFF | TRBJ2-2 | TRBV24-1
CSALTDRGHTEAFF | TRBJ1-1 | TRBV29-1
CASSEVTLTQYF | TRBJ2-3 | TRBV2
CASAVGLRTQYF | TRBJ2-3 | TRBV11-2
CASSGDGNTIYF | TRBJ1-3 | TRBV4-2
CASSHRTGSNQPQHF | TRBJ1-5 | TRBV4-1
CSALSGGRGDTQYF | TRBJ2-3 | TRBV20-1
CASSLGAFGYTF | TRBJ1-2 | TRBV11-2
CASSDNAGANNEQFF | TRBJ2-1 | TRBV6-4
CAWSVRGRGAYNEQFF | TRBJ2-1 | TRBV30
CSARGGGNYNEQFF | TRBJ2-1 | TRBV20-1
CASSGGIKQGRGYTF | TRBJ1-2 | TRBV9
CASSLVRDSEAFF | TRBJ1-1 | TRBV7-2
CASGRGTINSPLHF | TRBJ1-6 | TRBV5-6
CASSYRPGQGLNQPQHF | TRBJ1-5 | TRBV6-2/TRBV6-3